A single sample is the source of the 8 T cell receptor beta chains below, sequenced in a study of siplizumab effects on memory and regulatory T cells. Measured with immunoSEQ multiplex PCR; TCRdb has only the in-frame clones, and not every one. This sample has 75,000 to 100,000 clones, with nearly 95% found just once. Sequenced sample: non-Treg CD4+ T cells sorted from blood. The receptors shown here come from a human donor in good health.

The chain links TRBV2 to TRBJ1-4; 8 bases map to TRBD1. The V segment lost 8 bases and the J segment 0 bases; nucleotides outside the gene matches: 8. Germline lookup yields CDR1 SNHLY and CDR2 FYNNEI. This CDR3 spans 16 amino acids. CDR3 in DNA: TGTGCCAGCCGGAAGGACAGGGCCGCAACTAATGAAAAACTGTTTTTT. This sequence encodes CASRKDRAATNEKLFF.

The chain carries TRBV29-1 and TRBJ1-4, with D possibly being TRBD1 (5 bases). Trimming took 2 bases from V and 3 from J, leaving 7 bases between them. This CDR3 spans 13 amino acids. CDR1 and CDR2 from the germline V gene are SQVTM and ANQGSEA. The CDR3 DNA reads TGCAGCGTTGAACAGGGCGCTAATGAAAAACTGTTTTTT. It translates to CSVEQGANEKLFF. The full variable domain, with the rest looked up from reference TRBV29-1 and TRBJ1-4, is SAVISQKPSRDICQRGTSLTIQCQVDSQVTMMFWYRQQPGQSLTLIATANQGSEATYESGFVIDKFPISRPNLTFSTLTVSNMSPEDSSIYLCSVEQGANEKLFFGSGTQLSVL.

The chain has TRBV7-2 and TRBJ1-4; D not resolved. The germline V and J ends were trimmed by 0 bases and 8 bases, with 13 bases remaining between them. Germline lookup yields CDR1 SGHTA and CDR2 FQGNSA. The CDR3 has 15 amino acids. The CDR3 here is CASSLAPTPGEKLFF. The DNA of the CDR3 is TGTGCCAGCAGCTTAGCACCGACCCCTGGAGAAAAACTGTTTTTT.

CDR3 sequence: CASSTDSNQPQHF. The DNA for the CDR3 is TGTGCCAGCTCGACAGATAGCAATCAGCCCCAGCATTTT. The gene calls are TRBV18 and TRBJ1-5; tentatively, D is TRBD1 (5 bases). Trimming shortened V by 6 bases and J by 0 bases, and 6 bases separated the two germline ends. This CDR3 has 13 residues. Per germline, CDR1 KGHSH and CDR2 LQKENI.

CDR3 DNA sequence: TGTGCCAGCAGTGCCACAGGGATTAATTCACCCCTCCACTTT. This sequence encodes CASSATGINSPLHF. The V call is TRBV6-1, the J call TRBJ1-6, with D possibly being TRBD1 (6 bases). V dropped 4 bases and J dropped 6 bases, with 10 bases sitting between them. Per germline, CDR1 MNHNS and CDR2 SASEGT. The CDR3 extends over 14 amino acids.

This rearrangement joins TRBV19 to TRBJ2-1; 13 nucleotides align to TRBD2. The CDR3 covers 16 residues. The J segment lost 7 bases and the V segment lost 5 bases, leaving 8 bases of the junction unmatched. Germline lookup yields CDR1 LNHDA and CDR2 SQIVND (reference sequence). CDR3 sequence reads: CASSLRTSGSRNEQFF. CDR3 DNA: TGTGCCAGTAGTCTCCGGACTAGCGGGAGTAGGAATGAGCAGTTCTTC. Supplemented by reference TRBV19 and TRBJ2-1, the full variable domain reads DGGITQSPKYLFRKEGQNVTLSCEQNLNHDAMYWYRQDPGQGLRLIYYSQIVNDFQKGDIAEGYSVSREKKESFPLTVTSAQKNPTAFYLCASSLRTSGSRNEQFFGPGTRLTVL.

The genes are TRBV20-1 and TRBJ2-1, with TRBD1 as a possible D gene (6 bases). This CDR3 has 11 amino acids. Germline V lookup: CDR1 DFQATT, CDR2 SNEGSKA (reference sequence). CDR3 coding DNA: TGCAGGGGGGCCTCCTACAATGAGCAGTTCTTC. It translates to CRGASYNEQFF.

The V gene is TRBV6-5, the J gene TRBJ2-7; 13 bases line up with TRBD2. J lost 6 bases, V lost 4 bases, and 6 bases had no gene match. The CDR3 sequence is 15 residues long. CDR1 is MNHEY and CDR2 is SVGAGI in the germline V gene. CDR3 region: CASSLGLAGVLEQYF. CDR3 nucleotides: TGTGCCAGCAGTTTAGGACTAGCGGGAGTCCTCGAGCAGTACTTC.